This is a list of T cell receptor beta chains from one sample in a study of human T cells and chemical hapten exposure. MiXCR was run by TCRdb on the RACE reads, yielding one entry per CDR3 protein. Among some 250,000 distinct CDR3 sequences listed, approximately 8% were seen once. Source: whole blood, taken in connection with sensitization to the hapten diphenylcyclopropenone (DPC). The source of these receptors is a man between 18 and 29 years old with alopecia areata. Some clones in this sample may be carry-over from other donors' samples. CDR3s include the opening cysteine and the closing phenylalanine or tryptophan. D genes are given only for firm matches. Clone size is given for some rows only: seen once, a few or many times, or a class if the clone is expanded.

abundance | j_gene | d_gene | v_gene | CDR3aa | CDR3nt
- | TRBJ1-6 | - | TRBV20-1 | CSASPNARVAGNSPLHF | TGCAGTGCTAGTCCAAATGCCCGGGTCGCAGGGAATTCACCCCTCCACTTT
- | TRBJ2-1 | TRBD1 | TRBV9 | CASSTNTGGNEQFF | TGTGCCAGCAGTACCAATACAGGGGGAAATGAGCAGTTCTTC
many | TRBJ1-3 | - | TRBV29-1 | CSVEGLGNFGNTIYF | TGCAGCGTTGAAGGTCTGGGGAACTTCGGAAACACCATATATTTT
- | TRBJ2-1 | - | TRBV7-7 | CASSLKVGGSSYNEQFF | TGTGCCAGCAGCTTAAAAGTTGGGGGCAGCTCCTACAATGAGCAGTTCTTC
- | TRBJ2-1 | TRBD2 | TRBV28 | CAFSSGLGRNEQFF | TGTGCCTTCTCCTCGGGTCTCGGGAGGAATGAGCAGTTCTTC
many | TRBJ2-1 | TRBD2 | TRBV25-1 | CASSDAGTSFRLF | TGTGCCAGCAGTGACGCCGGGACTAGCTTTCGGCTCTTC
many | TRBJ1-1 | TRBD1 | TRBV20-1 | CSARVGTGAGGTEAFF | TGCAGTGCTAGAGTCGGGACAGGGGCCGGAGGTACTGAAGCTTTCTTT
few | TRBJ2-3 | - | TRBV11-2 | CASSFSSTDTQYF | TGTGCCAGCAGCTTTTCGAGCACAGATACGCAGTATTTT
- | TRBJ2-7 | - | TRBV6-5 | CASSPPTGAHPSYEQYF | TGTGCCAGCAGTCCCCCGACGGGGGCCCACCCGTCCTACGAGCAGTACTTC
few | TRBJ1-3 | - | TRBV4-3 | CASSYDHKIYSGNTIYF | TGCGCCAGCAGCTACGATCATAAGATTTACTCTGGAAACACCATATATTTT
- | TRBJ2-3 | - | TRBV7-2 | CASSPRRVADTQYF | TGTGCCAGCAGCCCCCGCAGGGTGGCAGATACGCAGTATTTT
- | TRBJ1-1 | TRBD1 | TRBV7-3 | CASSRDRVATEAFF | TGTGCCAGCAGCAGAGACAGGGTTGCCACTGAAGCTTTCTTT
- | TRBJ2-2 | TRBD1 | TRBV20-1 | CSARPPGQGASGELFF | TGCAGTGCCCGCCCTCCGGGACAGGGGGCATCAGGGGAGCTGTTTTTT